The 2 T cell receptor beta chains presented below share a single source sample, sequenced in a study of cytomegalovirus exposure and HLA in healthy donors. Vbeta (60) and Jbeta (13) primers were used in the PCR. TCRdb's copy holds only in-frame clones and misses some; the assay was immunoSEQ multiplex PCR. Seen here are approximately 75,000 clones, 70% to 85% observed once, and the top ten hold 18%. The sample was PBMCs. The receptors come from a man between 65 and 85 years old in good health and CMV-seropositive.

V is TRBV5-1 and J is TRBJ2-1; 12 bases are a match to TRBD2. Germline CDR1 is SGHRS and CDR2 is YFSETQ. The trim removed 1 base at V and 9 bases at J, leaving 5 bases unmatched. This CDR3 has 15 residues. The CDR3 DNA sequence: TGCGCCAGCAGCTTGATGGCTAGCGGGAGGGGTGAGCAGTTCTTC. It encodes CASSLMASGRGEQFF.

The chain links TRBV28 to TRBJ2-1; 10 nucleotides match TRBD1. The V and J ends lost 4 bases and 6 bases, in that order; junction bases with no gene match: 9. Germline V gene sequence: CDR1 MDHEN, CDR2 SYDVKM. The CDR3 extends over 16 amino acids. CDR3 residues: CASSSAGTGDFNEQFF. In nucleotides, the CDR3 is TGTGCCAGCAGTTCGGCCGGGACAGGGGATTTCAATGAGCAGTTCTTC. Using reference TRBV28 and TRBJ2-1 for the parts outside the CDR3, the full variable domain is DVKVTQSSRYLVKRTGEKVFLECVQDMDHENMFWYRQDPGLGLRLIYFSYDVKMKEKGDIPEGYSVSREKKERFSLILESASTNQTSMYLCASSSAGTGDFNEQFFGPGTRLTVL.